These 8 T cell receptor beta chains were sequenced from one sample in a study of blood T cells in healthy people across ages (dated by TCRdb to about 2015). The library relied on 5' RACE. Sequenced on an Illumina HiSeq 2500. A second 7 to 11 cycle PCR used a sample-barcoded 5' primer and a J-beta primer mix. In TCRdb, the public reads were trimmed at Q25 with fastp and aligned with MiXCR, with productive beta chains retained. Rows matching on CDR3 protein sequence are summarized as one entry with the most common DNA and genes. The sample yields around 900,000 distinct CDR3 sequences; about 53% were counted once. The ten largest clonotypes hold about 22% of the sample. Material: blood. These receptors all come from a woman aged 60-70 years in good health.

The V gene is TRBV29-1, the J gene TRBJ2-5; D unresolved. The V gene lost 5 bases and the J gene lost 11 bases, with 12 bases spanning the gap. CDR1 is SQVTM, CDR2 ANQGSEA, per germline. The CDR3 sequence is 10 residues long. The CDR3 reads CSVQDAAQYF. The CDR3 DNA reads as TGCAGCGTTCAGGACGCCGCGCAGTACTTC. Based on the CDR3 plus reference TRBV29-1 and TRBJ2-5, the full variable domain is SAVISQKPSRDICQRGTSLTIQCQVDSQVTMMFWYRQQPGQSLTLIATANQGSEATYESGFVIDKFPISRPNLTFSTLTVSNMSPEDSSIYLCSVQDAAQYFGPGTRLLVL.

Regarding this clonotype: Just one base apart from a much larger clone, this may be a read error. The V and J genes are TRBV12-3 or TRBV12-4 and TRBJ2-5; D is ambiguous. V was shortened by 2 bases and J by 11 bases, with 15 bases between the two germline ends. The CDR3 totals 13 residues. The CDR3 DNA sequence: TGTGCCAGCAGTTTATTTACTGCAAGAGAGCAGTACTTC. Protein product: CASSLFTAREQYF.

V and J are TRBV27 and TRBJ2-1, with TRBD2 matching over 7 bases. The trim removed 6 bases at V and 8 bases at J, leaving 10 bases unmatched. Per germline, CDR1 MNHEY and CDR2 SMNVEV (reference sequence). CDR3 size: 14 residues. In nucleotides, the CDR3 is TGTGCCAGCAGGGGCGGGAGCCCCGGCCATGAGCAGTTCTTC. As protein: CASRGGSPGHEQFF.

This chain connects TRBV20-1 to TRBJ2-3; D remains ambiguous. CDR1 is DFQATT, CDR2 SNEGSKA, per germline (reference sequence). V was pared by 2 bases and J by 1 base, with 13 bases between. CDR3 size: 15 residues. CDR3 sequence: CSARTAATGTDTQYF. The DNA for the CDR3 is TGCAGTGCTAGAACTGCGGCCACCGGCACAGATACGCAGTATTTT.

The chain combines TRBV3-1 with TRBJ2-7; D uncertain. The V gene's germline CDR1 is LGHDT and CDR2 YNNKEL (reference sequence). This CDR3 comprises 15 residues. Trimming took off 0 bases at V and 7 bases at J, with 16 bases between the two ends. The CDR3 DNA follows: TGTGCCAGCAGCCAAGATGGCGGCGTAGCTGATGAGCAGTACTTC. It yields the protein CASSQDGGVADEQYF.

The chain employs TRBV7-2 and TRBJ2-6, with D hard to call. V lost 0 bases, J lost 1 base, and 19 bases lay in between. This CDR3 has 20 amino acids. Germline assignment: CDR1 SGHTA and CDR2 FQGNSA. CDR3 bases: TGTGCCAGCAGCTTAGCGTTACAGAGGCCCTATATATCTGGGGCCAACGTCCTGACTTTC. Encoded protein: CASSLALQRPYISGANVLTF.

This chain links TRBV28 with TRBJ2-3, with TRBD2 identical over 12 bases. Per the germline V gene, CDR1 is MDHEN and CDR2 is SYDVKM. This CDR3 comprises 14 residues. The J segment lost 8 bases and the V segment lost 3 bases, leaving 3 bases of the junction unmatched. The CDR3 protein is CASSLGLAGTTQYF. In DNA, the CDR3 is TGTGCCAGCAGTTTGGGACTAGCGGGCACTACGCAGTATTTT.

CDR3 residues: CAISHGTVNYEQYF. In DNA form, the CDR3 reads TGTGCCATCAGCCACGGGACAGTTAATTACGAGCAGTACTTC. The V gene is TRBV10-3, the J gene TRBJ2-7, with 7 bases fitting TRBD1. Germline lookup yields CDR1 ENHRY and CDR2 SYGVKD. The CDR3 contains 14 residues. V shed 6 bases and J 4 bases; nucleotides not matched to a gene: 9.